Listed below are T cell receptor beta chains from one sample, sequenced in a study of blood T cell repertoires in COVID-19. Only in-frame clones appear in the TCRdb table, and some are missing; sequencing was by immunoSEQ multiplex PCR. Here the sample spans 150,000 to 200,000 clones, roughly nine tenths being singletons. Sample: peripheral blood. The receptor set was obtained from a woman in her sixties with COVID-19, enrolled during active disease. Each CDR3 is given with its conserved first and last residue. A D gene is named only where the DNA matches it firmly. A row's size may be missing; if present it is once, few, many or a size class.

TRBJ1-2	.	.	TRBV15	CATSRDYTGYGYTF	TGTGCCACCAGCAGAGATTATACAGGCTATGGCTACACCTTC
TRBJ1-2	.	TRBD1	TRBV24-1	CATSDWDSYGYTF	TGTGCCACCAGTGATTGGGACAGCTATGGCTACACCTTC
TRBJ2-1	.	.	TRBV2	CASNSGPYNEQFF	TGTGCCAGCAACAGCGGGCCGTACAATGAGCAGTTCTTC
TRBJ2-7	.	TRBD2	TRBV6-5	CASLAGISYEQYF	TGTGCCAGTCTAGCGGGCATCTCCTACGAGCAGTACTTC
TRBJ1-1	few	.	TRBV30	CAWKAGERSMNTEAFF	TGTGCCTGGAAAGCAGGGGAGAGGTCAATGAACACTGAAGCTTTCTTT
TRBJ2-2	.	TRBD1	TRBV19	CASRGQGDTGELFF	TGTGCCAGTAGGGGACAGGGGGACACCGGGGAGCTGTTTTTT
TRBJ1-4	.	.	TRBV7-6	CASSLTPDGGRLFF	TGTGCCAGCAGCTTGACACCCGACGGAGGAAGACTGTTTTTT
TRBJ2-1	.	TRBD1	TRBV7-3	CASGRQGSYNEQFF	TGTGCCAGCGGACGACAGGGGTCCTACAATGAGCAGTTCTTC
TRBJ1-1	.	.	TRBV7-3	CASSLSVGVNTEAFF	TGTGCCAGCAGCTTAAGCGTAGGGGTGAACACTGAAGCTTTCTTT
TRBJ2-7	.	TRBD1	TRBV6-5	CASRTTGLYEQYF	TGTGCCAGCAGAACGACAGGGCTCTACGAGCAGTACTTC
TRBJ2-3	.	.	TRBV4-2	CASSQDSSVTDTQYF	TGTGCCAGCAGCCAAGATTCGAGCGTTACAGATACGCAGTATTTT
TRBJ2-3	.	TRBD2	TRBV28	CASTPSGSKADTQYF	TGTGCCAGCACTCCGAGCGGGAGTAAAGCGGATACGCAGTATTTT
TRBJ1-1	once	.	TRBV10-1	CASSESGHLSSGTEAFF	TGCGCCAGCAGTGAGTCGGGACATTTATCGTCGGGCACTGAAGCTTTCTTT
TRBJ2-7	.	.	TRBV6-4	CASRGRGYEQYF	TGTGCCAGCAGAGGTAGGGGGTACGAGCAGTACTTC
TRBJ2-2	.	TRBD2	TRBV25-1	CASSGAGLAFTGELFF	TGTGCCAGCAGTGGGGCGGGACTAGCATTCACCGGGGAGCTGTTTTTT
TRBJ2-1	.	.	TRBV19	CASSITGRQFF	TGTGCCAGTAGTATAACCGGGAGGCAGTTCTTC
TRBJ2-4	.	TRBD2	TRBV6-1	CASREGLAGGGKNIQYF	TGTGCCAGCAGGGAAGGACTAGCGGGAGGTGGCAAAAACATTCAGTACTTC
TRBJ2-1	.	.	TRBV6-2/TRBV6-3	CASSYSAGADYNEQFF	TGTGCCAGCAGTTACTCCGCGGGGGCTGACTACAATGAGCAGTTCTTC
TRBJ1-4	.	TRBD1	TRBV27	CASRKTGGNEKLFF	TGTGCCAGCAGAAAGACAGGGGGAAATGAAAAACTGTTTTTT
TRBJ2-7	.	TRBD2	TRBV6-2/TRBV6-3	CASSRRWAGFREGYEQYF	TGTGCCAGCAGTAGGAGGTGGGCAGGCTTTCGGGAGGGATACGAGCAGTACTTC
TRBJ2-1	.	.	TRBV28	CASREGSYNEQFF	TGTGCCAGCAGGGAGGGATCCTACAATGAGCAGTTCTTC
TRBJ2-1	.	.	TRBV12-3/TRBV12-4	CASSFRANNEQFF	TGTGCCAGCAGTTTCAGGGCCAACAATGAGCAGTTCTTC
TRBJ2-2	.	TRBD1	TRBV6-5	CASQGAGPTGELFF	TGTGCCAGTCAGGGGGCTGGTCCCACCGGGGAGCTGTTTTTT
TRBJ1-3	.	TRBD1	TRBV5-8	CASAPWTGSGNTIYF	TGTGCCAGCGCCCCGTGGACAGGCTCTGGAAACACCATATATTTT
TRBJ2-1	.	.	TRBV9	CASSVVEYEQFF	TGTGCCAGCAGCGTAGTGGAGTATGAGCAGTTCTTC
TRBJ1-5	.	.	TRBV19	CASSITGLPGGQPQHF	TGTGCCAGTAGTATCACCGGACTCCCGGGGGGTCAGCCCCAGCATTTT
TRBJ2-4	.	.	TRBV19	CASSNPGTSVF	TGTGCCAGTAGTAACCCGGGTACGAGCGTTTTC
TRBJ2-2	.	TRBD2	TRBV15	CATSSLRGGAGELFF	TGTGCCACCAGCTCCCTACGGGGGGGGGCCGGGGAGCTGTTTTTT
TRBJ2-1	.	TRBD2	TRBV20-1	CSASRPTSGSGNEQFF	TGCAGTGCTAGTAGACCCACTAGCGGGAGTGGCAATGAGCAGTTCTTC
TRBJ1-2	.	.	TRBV19	CASSRQANYGYTF	TGTGCCAGTAGTAGACAGGCGAACTATGGCTACACCTTC
TRBJ1-3	.	TRBD1	TRBV7-9	CASRESGTDSGNTIYF	TGTGCCAGCAGGGAATCCGGGACAGACTCTGGAAACACCATATATTTT
TRBJ1-6	.	.	TRBV19	CATQTSSYNSPLHF	TGTGCCACCCAGACTAGCTCCTATAATTCACCCCTCCACTTT
TRBJ2-7	.	TRBD1	TRBV19	CASSMRAGGEGVYEQYF	TGTGCCAGTAGTATGCGGGCAGGGGGAGAAGGAGTTTACGAGCAGTACTTC
TRBJ2-7	.	.	TRBV6-6	CAATVSRGYEQYF	TGTGCCGCCACTGTTTCCCGGGGATACGAGCAGTACTTC
TRBJ1-2	once	.	TRBV3-1/TRBV3-2	CASSQSRTQTNYGYTF	TGTGCCAGCAGCCAATCTAGGACACAAACTAACTATGGCTACACCTTC
TRBJ2-7	.	TRBD1	TRBV30	CAWRRTGVGEQYF	TGTGCCTGGAGGCGGACAGGGGTGGGCGAGCAGTACTTC
TRBJ2-7	.	TRBD2	TRBV3-1/TRBV3-2	CASSQTSGRARQQYF	TGTGCCAGCAGCCAGACTAGCGGGAGGGCCCGTCAGCAGTACTTC
TRBJ1-5	once	.	TRBV19	CASNRDWSNQPQHF	TGTGCCAGTAATAGGGACTGGAGCAATCAGCCCCAGCATTTT
TRBJ1-2	.	TRBD1	TRBV5-1	CASSPRTGFTLNYGYTF	TGCGCCAGCAGCCCCAGGACAGGGTTTACTCTAAACTATGGCTACACCTTC
TRBJ2-1	.	TRBD2	TRBV13	CASCFVAGGQSSYNEQFF	TGTGCCAGCTGCTTCGTTGCGGGAGGTCAAAGCTCCTACAATGAGCAGTTCTTC